This is a list of T cell receptor beta chains from one sample in a study of CD8 T cells in Susac syndrome. TCRdb fed the immunoSEQ multiplex PCR reads into MiXCR, producing one record per CDR3 protein. Altogether some 90,000 distinct CDR3 sequences are present, over 85% being singletons, with the ten largest covering 0.3% to 0.4%. The sequenced sample consisted of CD8+ T cells from PBMCs. Every receptor here comes from a human donor in good health. The CDR3 runs from the conserved cysteine through the conserved F or W. The order of the fields is V gene, D gene, clone size, J gene, CDR3 DNA, CDR3 protein. D genes are given only for firm matches. Clone size is given for some rows only: seen once, a few or many times, or a class if the clone is expanded.

V gene: TRBV5-1; D gene: NA; clone size: NA; J gene: TRBJ2-7; CDR3 DNA: TGCGCCAGCAGCTTTGGACAAGATTTTTACGAGCAGTACTTC; CDR3 protein: CASSFGQDFYEQYF
V gene: TRBV4-1; D gene: NA; clone size: NA; J gene: TRBJ2-1; CDR3 DNA: TGCGCCAGCAGCCAAGATGTACAAGATGAGCAGTTCTTC; CDR3 protein: CASSQDVQDEQFF
V gene: TRBV13; D gene: NA; clone size: NA; J gene: TRBJ2-7; CDR3 DNA: TGTGCCAGCAGCTCTCAGGGGAACCCCTACGAGCAGTACTTC; CDR3 protein: CASSSQGNPYEQYF
V gene: TRBV5-4; D gene: NA; clone size: few; J gene: TRBJ2-7; CDR3 DNA: TGTGCCAGCACCCAACTAGATCCCTACGAGCAGTACTTC; CDR3 protein: CASTQLDPYEQYF
V gene: TRBV5-6; D gene: NA; clone size: NA; J gene: TRBJ2-7; CDR3 DNA: TGTGCCAGCAGCTTGGATCCCTCCACAGTTTACTCCTACGAGCAGTACTTC; CDR3 protein: CASSLDPSTVYSYEQYF
V gene: TRBV23-1; D gene: TRBD1; clone size: NA; J gene: TRBJ1-5; CDR3 DNA: TGCGCCAGCAGTCAATCGGGGGACAGAGAAAGTGCTAGCAATCAGCCCCAGCATTTT; CDR3 protein: CASSQSGDRESASNQPQHF
V gene: TRBV2; D gene: NA; clone size: NA; J gene: TRBJ2-7; CDR3 DNA: TGTGCCAGCAGTGTCGGGGTGCGGGAGCAGTACTTC; CDR3 protein: CASSVGVREQYF
V gene: TRBV7-9; D gene: NA; clone size: NA; J gene: TRBJ2-7; CDR3 DNA: TGTGCCAGCAGCCCAGTCGTGAGGGACGAGCAGTACTTC; CDR3 protein: CASSPVVRDEQYF
V gene: TRBV9; D gene: NA; clone size: NA; J gene: TRBJ1-2; CDR3 DNA: TGTGCCAGCAGCTCTACGGGCAGCCCCCACTATGGCTACACCTTC; CDR3 protein: CASSSTGSPHYGYTF
V gene: TRBV5-4; D gene: NA; clone size: NA; J gene: TRBJ1-1; CDR3 DNA: TGTGCCAGCAGCTGGGGGGCTGAAGCTTTCTTT; CDR3 protein: CASSWGAEAFF
V gene: TRBV14; D gene: NA; clone size: NA; J gene: TRBJ2-5; CDR3 DNA: TGTGCCAGCAGCCAAGGGTCTCGGCGGGGGCTCCAAGAGACCCAGTACTTC; CDR3 protein: CASSQGSRRGLQETQYF
V gene: TRBV15; D gene: NA; clone size: NA; J gene: TRBJ2-1; CDR3 DNA: TGTGCCACCAGCAGAGATAGGTTTCAGGGAGGTTCCAATGAGCAGTTCTTC; CDR3 protein: CATSRDRFQGGSNEQFF
V gene: TRBV6-2/TRBV6-3; D gene: NA; clone size: NA; J gene: TRBJ1-1; CDR3 DNA: TGTGCCAGCCTACTCATGTTGAACACTGAAGCTTTCTTT; CDR3 protein: CASLLMLNTEAFF
V gene: TRBV6-1; D gene: NA; clone size: NA; J gene: TRBJ2-2; CDR3 DNA: TGTGCCAGCAGTGAAGCGCTTCAGAGCGGGGAGCTGTTTTTT; CDR3 protein: CASSEALQSGELFF
V gene: TRBV7-3; D gene: TRBD2; clone size: NA; J gene: TRBJ2-1; CDR3 DNA: TGTGCCAGCAGCTCACCCGGGGGGAATGAGCAGTTCTTC; CDR3 protein: CASSSPGGNEQFF
V gene: TRBV6-6; D gene: TRBD2; clone size: NA; J gene: TRBJ2-3; CDR3 DNA: TGTGCCAGCAGCTACCGGGACTACACAGATACGCAGTATTTT; CDR3 protein: CASSYRDYTDTQYF
V gene: TRBV13; D gene: NA; clone size: NA; J gene: TRBJ1-1; CDR3 DNA: TGTGCCAGCAGCTTAGCCGCCCTTGGGGATGCTTTCTTT; CDR3 protein: CASSLAALGDAFF
V gene: TRBV4-1; D gene: NA; clone size: NA; J gene: TRBJ1-4; CDR3 DNA: TGCGCCAGCAGTCAAGGGTCACATCGAGGGGGTGCAACTAATGAAAAACTGTTTTTT; CDR3 protein: CASSQGSHRGGATNEKLFF
V gene: TRBV7-6; D gene: NA; clone size: NA; J gene: TRBJ2-7; CDR3 DNA: TGTGCCAGCAGCCATACTTTTAGCTCCTACGAGCAGTACTTC; CDR3 protein: CASSHTFSSYEQYF
V gene: TRBV6-5; D gene: NA; clone size: NA; J gene: TRBJ2-1; CDR3 DNA: TGTGCCAGCAGTAGATCGACACCCTACAATGAGCAGTTCTTC; CDR3 protein: CASSRSTPYNEQFF
V gene: TRBV7-8; D gene: NA; clone size: NA; J gene: TRBJ1-1; CDR3 DNA: TGTGCCAGCAGCTTAGCGGAAGGGAGGACTGAAGCTTTCTTT; CDR3 protein: CASSLAEGRTEAFF
V gene: TRBV12-3/TRBV12-4; D gene: TRBD2; clone size: NA; J gene: TRBJ2-1; CDR3 DNA: TGTGCCAGCAGTTCGACTAGCGGGGGGGCCAATGAGCAGTTCTTC; CDR3 protein: CASSSTSGGANEQFF
V gene: TRBV20-1; D gene: NA; clone size: NA; J gene: TRBJ2-2; CDR3 DNA: TGCAGTGCTAGGGAGGACAGTTGGAACACCGGGGAGCTGTTTTTT; CDR3 protein: CSAREDSWNTGELFF
V gene: TRBV6-2/TRBV6-3; D gene: NA; clone size: NA; J gene: TRBJ1-1; CDR3 DNA: TGTGCCAGCCGGACGGGGGGGGCGCGAACTGAAGCTTTCTTT; CDR3 protein: CASRTGGARTEAFF
V gene: TRBV9; D gene: NA; clone size: NA; J gene: TRBJ1-6; CDR3 DNA: TGTGCCAGCAGCGTAGAACCCGACAGAAATTCACCCCTCCACTTT; CDR3 protein: CASSVEPDRNSPLHF
V gene: TRBV7-9; D gene: NA; clone size: NA; J gene: TRBJ2-1; CDR3 DNA: TGTGCCAGCAGCTTAGCGCCCCCGGTGGACAATGAGCAGTTCTTC; CDR3 protein: CASSLAPPVDNEQFF
V gene: TRBV13; D gene: TRBD2; clone size: NA; J gene: TRBJ2-3; CDR3 DNA: TGTGCCAGCAGCTCGGGACTAGCGGGGAGCACAGATACGCAGTATTTT; CDR3 protein: CASSSGLAGSTDTQYF
V gene: TRBV29-1; D gene: NA; clone size: NA; J gene: TRBJ1-1; CDR3 DNA: TGCAGCTTTGATTGGGGGACTGAAGCTTTCTTT; CDR3 protein: CSFDWGTEAFF
V gene: TRBV30; D gene: NA; clone size: once; J gene: TRBJ1-6; CDR3 DNA: TGTGCCTCTTACGTAGATAATTCACCCCTCCACTTT; CDR3 protein: CASYVDNSPLHF
V gene: TRBV7-2; D gene: NA; clone size: once; J gene: TRBJ1-1; CDR3 DNA: TGTGCCAGCAGCGATACGGACGTTTATAACACTGAAGCTTTCTTT; CDR3 protein: CASSDTDVYNTEAFF
V gene: TRBV27; D gene: NA; clone size: NA; J gene: TRBJ1-1; CDR3 DNA: TGTGCCAGCAGTTCCTTCCTCATAGCGGGGGGGAACACTGAAGCTTTCTTT; CDR3 protein: CASSSFLIAGGNTEAFF
V gene: TRBV29-1; D gene: NA; clone size: few; J gene: TRBJ2-1; CDR3 DNA: TGCAGCGTTGGAGATGTTGAGCAGTTCTTC; CDR3 protein: CSVGDVEQFF
V gene: TRBV30; D gene: NA; clone size: NA; J gene: TRBJ1-1; CDR3 DNA: TGTGCCTGGATATACATTGAGAACACTGAAGCTTTCTTT; CDR3 protein: CAWIYIENTEAFF
V gene: TRBV13; D gene: TRBD1; clone size: NA; J gene: TRBJ1-4; CDR3 DNA: TGTGCCAGCAGCTTCGGACAGGAGGGTGAAAAACTGTTTTTT; CDR3 protein: CASSFGQEGEKLFF
V gene: TRBV29-1; D gene: NA; clone size: NA; J gene: TRBJ2-5; CDR3 DNA: TGCAGCGTTGTACCCGGGAACCAAGAGACCCAGTACTTC; CDR3 protein: CSVVPGNQETQYF
V gene: TRBV7-9; D gene: NA; clone size: NA; J gene: TRBJ1-2; CDR3 DNA: TGTGCCAGCAGCCTCAGGACAGACGGGGATGGCTACACCTTC; CDR3 protein: CASSLRTDGDGYTF
V gene: TRBV29-1; D gene: TRBD1; clone size: NA; J gene: TRBJ2-7; CDR3 DNA: TGCAGCGTTGGGACAGGGGTCTCCTACGAGCAGTACTTC; CDR3 protein: CSVGTGVSYEQYF
V gene: TRBV6-6; D gene: TRBD1; clone size: NA; J gene: TRBJ1-2; CDR3 DNA: TGTGCCAGCAGTTACTCCGGACAGGTCGGCGGCTACACCTTC; CDR3 protein: CASSYSGQVGGYTF
V gene: TRBV13; D gene: NA; clone size: NA; J gene: TRBJ1-2; CDR3 DNA: TGTGCCAGCAGCTCAGACGAGGAGAGAGCCTATGGCTACACCTTC; CDR3 protein: CASSSDEERAYGYTF
V gene: TRBV6-5; D gene: NA; clone size: NA; J gene: TRBJ2-7; CDR3 DNA: TGTGCCAGCAGTTACGGGGGCATGGGGGAGCAGTACTTC; CDR3 protein: CASSYGGMGEQYF